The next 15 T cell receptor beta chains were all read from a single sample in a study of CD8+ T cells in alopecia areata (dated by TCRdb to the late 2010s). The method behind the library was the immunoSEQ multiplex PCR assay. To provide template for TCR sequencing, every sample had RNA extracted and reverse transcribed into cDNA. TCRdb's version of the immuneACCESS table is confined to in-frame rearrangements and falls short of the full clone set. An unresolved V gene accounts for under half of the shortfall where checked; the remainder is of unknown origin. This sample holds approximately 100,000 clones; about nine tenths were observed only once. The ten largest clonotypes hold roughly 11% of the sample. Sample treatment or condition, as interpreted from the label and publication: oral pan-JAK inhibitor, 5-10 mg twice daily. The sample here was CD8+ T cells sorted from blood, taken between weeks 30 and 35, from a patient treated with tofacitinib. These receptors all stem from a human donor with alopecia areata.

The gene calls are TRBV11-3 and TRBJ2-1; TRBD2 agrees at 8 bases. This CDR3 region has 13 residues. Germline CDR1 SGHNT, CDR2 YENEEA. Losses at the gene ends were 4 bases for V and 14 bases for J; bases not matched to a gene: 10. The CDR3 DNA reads TGTGCCAGCAGCTCAGAAGGACTAGCCTATAAGTTCTTC. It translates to CASSSEGLAYKFF.

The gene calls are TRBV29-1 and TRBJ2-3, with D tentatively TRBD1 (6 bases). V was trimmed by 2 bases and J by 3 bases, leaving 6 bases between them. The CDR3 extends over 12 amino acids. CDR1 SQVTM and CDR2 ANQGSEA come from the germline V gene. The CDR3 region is CSVEQGTDTQYF. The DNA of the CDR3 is TGCAGCGTTGAACAGGGGACAGATACGCAGTATTTT.

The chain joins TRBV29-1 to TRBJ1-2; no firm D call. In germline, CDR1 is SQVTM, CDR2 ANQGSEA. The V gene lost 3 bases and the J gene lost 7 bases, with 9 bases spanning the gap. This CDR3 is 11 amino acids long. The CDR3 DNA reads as TGCAGCGTTGAGGTTCGGGCTGGCTACACCTTC. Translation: CSVEVRAGYTF.

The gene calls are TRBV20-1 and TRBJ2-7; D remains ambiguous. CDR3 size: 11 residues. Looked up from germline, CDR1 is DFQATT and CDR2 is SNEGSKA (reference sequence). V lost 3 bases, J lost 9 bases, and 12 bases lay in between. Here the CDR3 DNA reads TGCAGTGCTAGCCGGAACGACGGGCAGTACTTC. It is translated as CSASRNDGQYF.

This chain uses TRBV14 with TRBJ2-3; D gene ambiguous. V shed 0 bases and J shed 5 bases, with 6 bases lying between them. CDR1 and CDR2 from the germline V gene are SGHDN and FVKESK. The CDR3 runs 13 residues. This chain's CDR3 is CASSQDSLDTQYF. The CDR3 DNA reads TGTGCCAGCAGCCAAGACAGTCTAGATACGCAGTATTTT.

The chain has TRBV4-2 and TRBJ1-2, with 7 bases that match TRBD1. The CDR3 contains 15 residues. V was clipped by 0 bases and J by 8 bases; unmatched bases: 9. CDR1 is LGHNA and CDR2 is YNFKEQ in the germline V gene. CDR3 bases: TGTGCCAGCAGCCAAGAGACAGGGTGGTCTGGCGGCTACACCTTC. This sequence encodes CASSQETGWSGGYTF.

CDR3 in amino acids: CASSLSRHYEQYF. The CDR3 coding sequence is TGTGCCAGCAGTTTATCCCGGCACTACGAGCAGTACTTC. The chain carries TRBV27 and TRBJ2-7; D is ambiguous. The CDR3 sequence is 13 residues long. Trimming pared 0 bases from V and 3 bases from J, leaving 6 bases between. Germline CDR1 is MNHEY and CDR2 is SMNVEV (reference sequence).

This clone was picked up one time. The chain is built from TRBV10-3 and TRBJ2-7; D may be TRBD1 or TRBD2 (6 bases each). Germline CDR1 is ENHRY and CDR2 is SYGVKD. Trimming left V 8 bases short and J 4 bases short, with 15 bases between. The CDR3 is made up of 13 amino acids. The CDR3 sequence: CAIGGGVSYEQYF. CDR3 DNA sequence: TGTGCCATCGGAGGGGGAGTTAGTTACGAGCAGTACTTC.

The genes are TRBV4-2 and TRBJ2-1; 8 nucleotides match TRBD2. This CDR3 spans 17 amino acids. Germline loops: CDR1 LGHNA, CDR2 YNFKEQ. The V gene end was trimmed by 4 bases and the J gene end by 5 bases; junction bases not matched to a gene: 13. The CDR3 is CASSLNPLAGVDNEQFF. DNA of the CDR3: TGTGCCAGCAGCCTTAACCCCCTAGCGGGTGTTGACAATGAGCAGTTCTTC.

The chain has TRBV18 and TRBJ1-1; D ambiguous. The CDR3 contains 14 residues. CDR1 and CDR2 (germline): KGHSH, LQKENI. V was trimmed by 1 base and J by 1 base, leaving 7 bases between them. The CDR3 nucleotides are TGTGCCAGCTCACCACTTCGTAAGAACACTGAAGCTTTCTTT. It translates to CASSPLRKNTEAFF.

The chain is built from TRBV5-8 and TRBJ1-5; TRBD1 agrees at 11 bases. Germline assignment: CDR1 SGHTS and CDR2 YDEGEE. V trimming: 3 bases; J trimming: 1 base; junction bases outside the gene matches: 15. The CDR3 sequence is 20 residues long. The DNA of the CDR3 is TGTGCCAGCAGCTCCGGTGGACAGGGGGCGACAACGAAGAGCAATCAGCCCCAGCATTTT. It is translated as CASSSGGQGATTKSNQPQHF.

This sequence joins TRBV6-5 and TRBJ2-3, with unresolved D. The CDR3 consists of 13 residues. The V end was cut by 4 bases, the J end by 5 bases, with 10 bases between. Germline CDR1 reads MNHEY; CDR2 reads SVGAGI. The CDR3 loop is CASSSPWEDTQYF. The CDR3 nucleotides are TGTGCCAGCAGTTCCCCATGGGAAGATACGCAGTATTTT.

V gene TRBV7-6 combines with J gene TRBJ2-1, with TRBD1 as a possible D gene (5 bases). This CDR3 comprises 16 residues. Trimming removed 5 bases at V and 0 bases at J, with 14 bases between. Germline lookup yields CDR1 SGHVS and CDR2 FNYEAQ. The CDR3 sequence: CASSQGVGYSYNEQFF. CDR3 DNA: TGTGCCAGCAGCCAAGGGGTGGGGTACTCCTACAATGAGCAGTTCTTC.

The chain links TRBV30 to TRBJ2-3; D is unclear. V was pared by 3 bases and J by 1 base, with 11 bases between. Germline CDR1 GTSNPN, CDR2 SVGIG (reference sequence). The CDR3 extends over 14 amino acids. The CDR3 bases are TGTGCCTGGAGCGGCATTGGGGGCACAGATACGCAGTATTTT. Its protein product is CAWSGIGGTDTQYF.

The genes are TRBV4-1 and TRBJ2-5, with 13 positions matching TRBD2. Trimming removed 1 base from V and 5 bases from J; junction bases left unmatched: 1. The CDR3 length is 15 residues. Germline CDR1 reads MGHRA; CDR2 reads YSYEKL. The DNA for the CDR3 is TGCGCCAGCAGCCAAGGACTAGCGGGAGGCGAGACCCAGTACTTC. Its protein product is CASSQGLAGGETQYF.